The 4 T cell receptor beta chains below were found in one sample sequenced in a study of blood T cells in healthy people across ages. Through a sample-barcoded 5' primer and a J-beta primer mix, a second PCR was run for roughly 6 to 11 cycles. TCRdb reprocessed the 5' RACE reads via MiXCR and lists one record per CDR3 protein. The repertoire consists of about 1.8 million distinct CDR3 sequences, with around 48% occurring once and the leading ten covering roughly 2.1%. The source material was blood. These receptors all come from a woman in her 40s in good health.

In this sample, this clonotype turned up a few times. The chain employs TRBV7-9 and TRBJ1-2, with a weak D call TRBD1 (5 bases). CDR3 length: 14 amino acids. With 7 bases removed from V and 9 bases from J, the gap between germline ends came to 21 bases. CDR1 is SEHNR, CDR2 FQNEAQ, per germline (reference sequence). The CDR3 reads CASTGGAGPRSYTF. In nucleotides, the CDR3 is TGTGCCAGCACCGGAGGGGCGGGGCCCAGGAGCTACACCTTC.

The rearrangement uses TRBV11-3 and TRBJ2-3; no reliable D call. The CDR3 is 15 amino acids. V lost 1 base and J 3 bases, leaving 11 bases between the germline ends. Germline V gene data show CDR1 as SGHNT and CDR2 as YENEEA. CDR3 in DNA: TGTGCCAGCAGCTTAGGTCGAAGCAGGACAGATACGCAGTATTTT. Translation gives CASSLGRSRTDTQYF.

The chain is built from TRBV28 and TRBJ2-1, with D perhaps TRBD2 (5 bases). Per the germline V gene, CDR1 is MDHEN and CDR2 is SYDVKM. CDR3 length equals 14 residues. The V end was cut by 5 bases, the J end by 5 bases, with 13 bases between. CDR3 nucleotides: TGTGCCAGCAGTGTAGCTAGCCCAGACAATGAGCAGTTCTTC. Translated, it gives CASSVASPDNEQFF.

The rearrangement links TRBV28 to TRBJ1-5; no firm D call. CDR1 MDHEN and CDR2 SYDVKM come from the germline V gene. The CDR3 covers 12 residues. V lost 6 bases, J lost 11 bases, and 14 bases lay in between. CDR3 sequence reads: CASSLDRSSQHF. The DNA for the CDR3 is TGTGCCAGCAGCCTCGACCGCAGCTCCCAGCATTTT.